This entry describes one TCR beta chain. The data were taken from a study of blood T cell repertoires in COVID-19. About the research overall: The United States, Italy and Spain were the sources of the acute and convalescent COVID-19 samples. PBMCs, B-cell-depleted T cells, or T cells were the source of the cDNA or gDNA that made up the material.

Trimming at V came to 0 bases and at J to 6 bases, leaving 12 bases not matched to a gene. Germline loops: CDR1 SGHKS, CDR2 YYEKEE (reference sequence). The CDR3 is made up of 17 amino acids. TCRdb's table, derived via immunoSEQ multiplex PCR, lists solely in-frame clones and lacks some. This table has approximately 490,000 clones, about nine tenths appearing once. Clinical histories supplied by participants themselves formed the basis of cohort assignment. The sequence was collected from a woman aged 18-29 years who had recovered from COVID-19. The chain combines TRBV5-5 with TRBJ1-5; TRBD1 matches 7 bases. The sample consisted of PBMCs or T cells enriched from blood (not recorded which). CDR3 in DNA: TGTGCCAGCAGCTTGGCCTCAGGGGCCCCAGGGGGTCAGCCCCAGCATTTT. Its protein product is CASSLASGAPGGQPQHF. Looking up the rest from reference TRBV5-5 and TRBJ1-5 gives the full variable domain: DAGVTQSPTHLIKTRGQQVTLRCSPISGHKSVSWYQQVLGQGPQFIFQYYEKEERGRGNFPDRFSARQFPNYSSELNVNALLLGDSALYLCASSLASGAPGGQPQHFGDGTRLSIL.